The source of this TCR beta chain is a study of shared clonotypes between healthy human individuals. CD8 cells classed as naive were CD45RO-negative and positively selected for CCR7, excluding terminally differentiated effector memory CD45RA+ cells. The V gene lost 3 bases and the J gene lost 0 bases, with 14 bases spanning the gap. This CDR3 spans 16 amino acids. Germline CDR1 reads LNHDA; CDR2 reads SQIVND (reference sequence). Libraries were prepared by immunoSEQ multiplex PCR; TCRdb keeps only in-frame clonotypes and omits some of them. Among around 2,100,000 clones listed, about 95% were seen once.

The source is a young man in good health. The chain has TRBV19 and TRBJ2-5, with a tentative D call TRBD2 (6 bases). Specimen: naive CD8+ T cells sorted from blood. The CDR3: CASSMGTAENQETQYF. As DNA, the CDR3 is TGTGCCAGTAGTATGGGGACTGCAGAGAACCAAGAGACCCAGTACTTC.